This T cell receptor (beta chain) was identified in a study of T cell responses to AZD1222 COVID-19 vaccine. Study overall: The study pooled second doses at about 4 or about 12 weeks.

The germline CDR1 and CDR2 sequences are LGHNA and YSLEER. The V gene lost 4 bases and the J gene lost 5 bases, with 17 bases spanning the gap. This CDR3 is 15 amino acids long. General observations from the study: The study found Spike-specific TCR breadth and depth rose after two AZD1222 doses.

A word on this clone: Its antigen remains unknown.

TCRdb keeps only in-frame clones here, not all; method: immunoSEQ multiplex PCR. The repertoire holds 75,000 to 100,000 clones, with almost 90% as singletons. The clonotype comes from an adult in good health. J is TRBJ1-1 and V is TRBV4-3; D is ambiguous. The source was peripheral blood, collected on day 0 of AZD1222 vaccination. CDR3 in DNA: TGCGCCAGCAGCCTTTCTGCGTGGGCGGGGACTGAAGCTTTCTTT. Translation: CASSLSAWAGTEAFF.